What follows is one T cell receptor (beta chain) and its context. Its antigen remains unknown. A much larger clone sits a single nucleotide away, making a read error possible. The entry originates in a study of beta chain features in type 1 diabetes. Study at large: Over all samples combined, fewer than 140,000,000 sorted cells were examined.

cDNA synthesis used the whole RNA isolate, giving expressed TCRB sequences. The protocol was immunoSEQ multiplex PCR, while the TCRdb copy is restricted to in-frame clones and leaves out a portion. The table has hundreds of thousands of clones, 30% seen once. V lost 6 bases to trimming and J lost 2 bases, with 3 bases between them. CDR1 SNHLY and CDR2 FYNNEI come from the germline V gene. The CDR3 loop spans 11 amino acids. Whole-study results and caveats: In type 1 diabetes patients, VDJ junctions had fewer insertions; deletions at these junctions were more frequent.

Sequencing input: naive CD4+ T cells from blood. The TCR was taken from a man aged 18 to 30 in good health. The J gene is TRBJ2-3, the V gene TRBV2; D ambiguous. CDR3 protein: CASSPTDTQYF. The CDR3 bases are TGTGCCAGCAGCCCCACAGATACGCAGTATTTT.